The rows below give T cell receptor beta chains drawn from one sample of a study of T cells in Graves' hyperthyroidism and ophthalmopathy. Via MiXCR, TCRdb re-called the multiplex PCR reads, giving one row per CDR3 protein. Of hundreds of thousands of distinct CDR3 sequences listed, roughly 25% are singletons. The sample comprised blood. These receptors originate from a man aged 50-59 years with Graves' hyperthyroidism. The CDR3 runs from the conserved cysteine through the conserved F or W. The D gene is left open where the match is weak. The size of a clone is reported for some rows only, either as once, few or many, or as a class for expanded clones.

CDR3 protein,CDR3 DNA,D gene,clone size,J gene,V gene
CASLAPYNEQFF,TGTGCCAGCTTGGCCCCCTACAATGAGCAGTTCTTC,.,many,TRBJ2-1,TRBV2
CASSEGTSYYGYTF,TGTGCCAGCAGTGAAGGAACGTCCTACTATGGCTACACCTTC,.,many,TRBJ1-2,TRBV6-1
CASCMDSNTEAFF,TGTGCCAGCTGCATGGACAGTAACACTGAAGCTTTCTTT,.,few,TRBJ1-1,TRBV18
CASSFGQANNEQFF,TGTGCCAGCAGTTTCGGACAGGCCAACAATGAGCAGTTCTTC,TRBD1,once,TRBJ2-1,TRBV13
CSVESGVAGVGTGELFF,TGCAGCGTTGAGTCCGGAGTAGCGGGAGTCGGCACCGGGGAGCTGTTTTTT,TRBD2,.,TRBJ2-2,TRBV29-1
CASSPGGGSLYGYTF,TGTGCCAGCAGCCCTGGGGGGGGATCGTTATATGGCTACACCTTC,.,many,TRBJ1-2,TRBV3-1
CASSQGRITYEQYF,TGTGCCAGCAGCCAGGGGAGGATCACCTACGAGCAGTACTTC,.,.,TRBJ2-7,TRBV3-1
CASSPGPQFPQYF,TGTGCCAGCAGTCCTGGGCCGCAATTTCCCCAGTACTTC,.,many,TRBJ2-5,TRBV28
CASSSGWGSTSYNEQFF,TGCGCCAGCAGCTCGGGTTGGGGGTCGACTTCCTACAATGAGCAGTTCTTC,.,few,TRBJ2-1,TRBV5-1
CASSKQGDEQFF,TGTGCCAGCAGCAAACAGGGGGATGAGCAGTTCTTC,TRBD1,.,TRBJ2-1,TRBV12-3/TRBV12-4
CASSGGLENYNEQFF,TGTGCCAGCAGTGGGGGCTTAGAGAACTACAATGAGCAGTTCTTC,.,.,TRBJ2-1,TRBV6-1
CASSFSASTDTQYF,TGTGCCAGCAGCTTCTCTGCTAGCACAGATACGCAGTATTTT,.,few,TRBJ2-3,TRBV5-4
CASSPGTGDTQYF,TGTGCCAGCAGCCCCGGGACAGGGGATACGCAGTATTTT,TRBD1,.,TRBJ2-3,TRBV7-3
CASSLVDGRGETQYF,TGTGCCAGCAGCTTAGTAGACGGGAGGGGGGAGACCCAGTACTTC,TRBD2,.,TRBJ2-5,TRBV7-7
CSVEGGGKREKNIQYF,TGCAGCGTTGAAGGAGGAGGCAAGAGAGAAAAAAACATTCAGTACTTC,.,few,TRBJ2-4,TRBV29-1
CSARTSGGEQYF,TGCAGTGCCCGGACTAGCGGGGGGGAGCAGTACTTC,TRBD2,.,TRBJ2-7,TRBV20-1
CASSFLTYEQYF,TGTGCCAGCAGTTTCCTCACATACGAGCAGTACTTC,.,many,TRBJ2-7,TRBV28
CASSLRWTGDTQETQYF,TGCGCCAGCAGCTTGAGATGGACAGGGGATACCCAAGAGACCCAGTACTTC,TRBD1,.,TRBJ2-5,TRBV5-1
CASSPDITVYEQYF,TGTGCCAGCAGTCCGGACATAACCGTATACGAGCAGTACTTC,.,few,TRBJ2-7,TRBV6-1
CASSLTPSRTDNEQFF,TGCGCCAGCAGCTTAACCCCAAGCCGGACTGACAATGAGCAGTTCTTC,.,.,TRBJ2-1,TRBV5-1
CATSRDPQGSRGYTF,TGTGCCACCAGCAGAGACCCCCAGGGTTCGCGCGGCTACACCTTC,.,.,TRBJ1-2,TRBV15
CASSQDRLGPMVHYGYTF,TGTGCCAGCAGCCAAGATAGGTTGGGACCGATGGTTCACTATGGCTACACCTTC,.,once,TRBJ1-2,TRBV3-1
CASSLGGRGVYGYTF,TGTGCCAGCAGTTTGGGGGGGCGGGGTGTCTATGGCTACACCTTC,.,few,TRBJ1-2,TRBV28
CASSSPGTSETDTQYF,TGTGCCAGCAGCTCCCCGGGGACTAGCGAAACAGATACGCAGTATTTT,TRBD2,.,TRBJ2-3,TRBV5-4
CAISSVFEGNQPQHF,TGTGCCATCAGTAGTGTTTTTGAGGGGAATCAGCCCCAGCATTTT,.,.,TRBJ1-5,TRBV10-3
CASSRQGAGDTQYF,TGTGCCAGTAGTAGACAGGGGGCTGGAGATACGCAGTATTTT,TRBD1,.,TRBJ2-3,TRBV19
CASSLDHGVEETQYF,TGTGCCAGCAGCTTGGATCACGGGGTCGAAGAGACCCAGTACTTC,.,few,TRBJ2-5,TRBV5-4
CASSLLGSGYEQYF,TGTGCCAGCAGCTTGCTAGGGTCAGGCTACGAGCAGTACTTC,.,many,TRBJ2-7,TRBV7-2
CASSSQGSGANVLTF,TGTGCCAGCAGTTCGCAGGGTTCTGGGGCCAACGTCCTGACTTTC,.,many,TRBJ2-6,TRBV28
CASSRTSGSVNEQFF,TGTGCCAGCAGCCGGACTAGCGGGAGTGTAAATGAGCAGTTCTTC,TRBD2,many,TRBJ2-1,TRBV12-3/TRBV12-4
CASSLAPDRTDTQYF,TGCGCCAGCAGCTTGGCACCCGACCGCACAGATACGCAGTATTTT,.,many,TRBJ2-3,TRBV5-1
CASTPGQRNSPLHF,TGTGCCAGCACCCCGGGACAGAGGAATTCACCCCTCCACTTT,TRBD1,.,TRBJ1-6,TRBV28
CATSDLGTSGSSITDTQYF,TGTGCCACCAGTGATCTAGGGACTAGCGGGAGCTCAATCACAGATACGCAGTATTTT,TRBD2,few,TRBJ2-3,TRBV24-1
CASSRTGQNIQYF,TGTGCCAGCAGCCGGACAGGACAAAACATTCAGTACTTC,TRBD1,.,TRBJ2-4,TRBV6-1
CASTGANVLTF,TGTGCCAGCACTGGGGCCAACGTCCTGACTTTC,.,.,TRBJ2-6,TRBV28
CASSLAQGARGYTF,TGTGCCAGCAGCTTAGCGCAGGGGGCTCGAGGCTACACCTTC,TRBD1,.,TRBJ1-2,TRBV7-9
CAWSVPTVGKPQHF,TGTGCCTGGAGTGTACCGACGGTAGGGAAGCCCCAGCATTTT,.,many,TRBJ1-5,TRBV30
CSVEGTGETQYF,TGCAGCGTTGAAGGGACGGGAGAGACCCAGTACTTC,.,many,TRBJ2-5,TRBV29-1
CASSPGSNQPQHF,TGTGCCAGCAGTCCGGGAAGCAATCAGCCCCAGCATTTT,.,many,TRBJ1-5,TRBV28
CASSDGTSFRETQYF,TGCGCCAGCAGCGATGGGACTAGCTTTCGAGAGACCCAGTACTTC,TRBD2,.,TRBJ2-5,TRBV5-1
CASSLSGSNGEQYF,TGTGCCAGCAGTCTTAGCGGGAGCAATGGCGAGCAGTACTTC,TRBD2,.,TRBJ2-7,TRBV12-3/TRBV12-4
CSALTSGRTDTQYF,TGCAGTGCTCTTACTAGCGGGAGGACAGATACGCAGTATTTT,TRBD2,few,TRBJ2-3,TRBV20-1
CSATGVNSNQPQHF,TGCAGTGCCACGGGGGTTAATAGCAATCAGCCCCAGCATTTT,.,.,TRBJ1-5,TRBV20-1
CAWPRIGPVNEKLFF,TGTGCCTGGCCACGCATAGGGCCGGTTAATGAAAAACTGTTTTTT,.,.,TRBJ1-4,TRBV30
CASSSRPVLAGVTGELFF,TGTGCCAGCAGCTCTCGCCCCGTCCTAGCGGGAGTGACCGGGGAGCTGTTTTTT,TRBD2,few,TRBJ2-2,TRBV7-2
CRAPVPIMNTEAFF,TGCAGGGCGCCGGTACCGATAATGAACACTGAAGCTTTCTTT,.,.,TRBJ1-1,TRBV20-1
CASSYTPGQGNTEAFF,TGTGCCAGCAGCTATACACCGGGACAGGGGAATACTGAAGCTTTCTTT,TRBD1,many,TRBJ1-1,TRBV7-9
CSLAGSGNTIYF,TGCAGTCTGGCAGGCTCTGGAAACACCATATATTTT,.,.,TRBJ1-3,TRBV20-1